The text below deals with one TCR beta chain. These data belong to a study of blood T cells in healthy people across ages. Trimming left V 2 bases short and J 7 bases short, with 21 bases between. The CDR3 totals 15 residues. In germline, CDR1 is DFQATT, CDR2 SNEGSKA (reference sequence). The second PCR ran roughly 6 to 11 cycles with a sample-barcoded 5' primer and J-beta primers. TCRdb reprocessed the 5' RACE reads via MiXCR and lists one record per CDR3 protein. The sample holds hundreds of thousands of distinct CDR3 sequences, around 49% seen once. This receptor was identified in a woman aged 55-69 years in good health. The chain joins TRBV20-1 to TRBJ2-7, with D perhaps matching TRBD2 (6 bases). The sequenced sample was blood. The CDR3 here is CSARSGTSADREQYF. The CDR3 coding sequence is TGCAGTGCTAGATCCGGGACTTCAGCGGACCGAGAGCAGTACTTC.